This T cell receptor (beta chain) was captured in a study of neurological immune-mediated disorders. TCRdb re-called the 5' RACE reads through MiXCR, storing one row per CDR3 protein. Here the sample spans some 57,000 distinct CDR3 sequences, more than 4% being singletons. As regards this clonotype: Its antigen is still unknown.

Regarding the study as a whole: Phylogenetic grouping assigned the repertoires of 18 of 34 multiple sclerosis patients to a single related-CDR3 cluster, which may represent a signature.

The CDR3 extends over 13 amino acids. Germline CDR1 is SGHVS and CDR2 is FQNEAQ. The V and J ends lost 7 bases and 11 bases, in that order; junction bases with no gene match: 9. This clonotype originated in a woman in her forties or fifties with multiple sclerosis. The specimen sequenced was PBMCs. The chain recombines TRBV7-8 with TRBJ1-5, with 9 bases that match TRBD1. This CDR3 is CASTPVGQGTQHF. In DNA, the CDR3 is TGTGCCAGCACCCCGGTAGGACAGGGGACCCAGCATTTT.